The entry below gives a single TCR beta chain sequence along with its context. The antigen remains undetermined. V dropped 0 bases and J dropped 7; count of bases not matched to a gene: 11. There are 17 residues in the CDR3. Germline values: CDR1 LNHNV, CDR2 YYDKDF (reference sequence). This record belongs to a study of T-cell memory formation after mild COVID-19. Regarding the study as a whole: CD4+ contracting clones were mainly CM and EM; CD8+ ones, EMRA.

One entry per CDR3 protein, called by TCRdb with MiXCR from the 5' RACE reads. The table lists 120,000 or so distinct CDR3 sequences, about a sixth of them singletons. This rearrangement joins TRBV15 to TRBJ2-1; 8 bases are shared with TRBD2. Specimen: PBMCs or a T cell subset sorted from them (not recorded which). The source of this sequence is an adult woman who had mild COVID-19 (a few samples of this study predate the infection). Cell type and time point are not known. The CDR3 reads CATSRDLSGGSINEQFF. CDR3 nucleotide sequence: TGTGCCACCAGCAGAGATTTGAGCGGGGGTTCTATTAATGAGCAGTTCTTC.